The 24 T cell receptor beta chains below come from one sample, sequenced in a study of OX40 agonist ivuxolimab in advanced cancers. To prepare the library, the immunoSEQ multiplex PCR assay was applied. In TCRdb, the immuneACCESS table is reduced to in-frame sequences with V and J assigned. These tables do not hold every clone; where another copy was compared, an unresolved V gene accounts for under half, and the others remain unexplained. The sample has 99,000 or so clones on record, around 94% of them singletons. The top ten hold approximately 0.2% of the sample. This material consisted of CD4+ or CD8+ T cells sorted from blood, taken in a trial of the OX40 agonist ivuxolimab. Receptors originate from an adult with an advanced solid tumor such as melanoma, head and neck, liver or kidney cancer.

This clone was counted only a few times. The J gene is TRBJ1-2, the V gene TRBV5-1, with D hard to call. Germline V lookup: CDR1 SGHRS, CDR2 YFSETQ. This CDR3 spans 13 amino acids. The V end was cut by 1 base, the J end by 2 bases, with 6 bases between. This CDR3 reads CASSLSENYGYTF. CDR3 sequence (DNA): TGCGCCAGCAGCTTGTCAGAGAACTATGGCTACACCTTC.

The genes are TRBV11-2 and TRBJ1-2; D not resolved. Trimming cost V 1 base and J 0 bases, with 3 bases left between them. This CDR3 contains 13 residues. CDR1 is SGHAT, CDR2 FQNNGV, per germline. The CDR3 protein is CASSLGANYGYTF. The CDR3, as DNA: TGTGCCAGCAGCTTAGGCGCTAACTATGGCTACACCTTC.

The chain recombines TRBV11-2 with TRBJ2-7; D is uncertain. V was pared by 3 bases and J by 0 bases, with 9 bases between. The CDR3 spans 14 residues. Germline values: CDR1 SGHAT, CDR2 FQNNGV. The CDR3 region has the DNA TGTGCCAGCAGCTTTCAGGTGACCTCCTACGAGCAGTACTTC. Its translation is CASSFQVTSYEQYF.

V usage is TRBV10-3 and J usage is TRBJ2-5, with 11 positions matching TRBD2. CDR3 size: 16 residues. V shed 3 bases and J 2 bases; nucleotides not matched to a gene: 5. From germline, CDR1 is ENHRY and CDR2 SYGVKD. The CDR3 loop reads CAISEVAGGLQETQYF. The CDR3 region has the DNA TGTGCCATCAGTGAAGTAGCGGGAGGGTTACAAGAGACCCAGTACTTC.

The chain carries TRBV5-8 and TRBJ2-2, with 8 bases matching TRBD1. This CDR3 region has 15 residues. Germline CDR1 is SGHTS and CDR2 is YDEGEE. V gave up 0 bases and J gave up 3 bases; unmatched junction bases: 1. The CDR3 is CASSLGDRYTGELFF. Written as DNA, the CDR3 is TGTGCCAGCAGCTTGGGGGACAGGTACACCGGGGAGCTGTTTTTT.

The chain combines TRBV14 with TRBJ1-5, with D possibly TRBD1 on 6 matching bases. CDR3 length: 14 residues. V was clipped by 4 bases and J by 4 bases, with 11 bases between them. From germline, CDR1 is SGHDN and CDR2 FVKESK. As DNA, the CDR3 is TGTGCCAGCAGCCCCTCGGACAGTAATCAGCCCCAGCATTTT. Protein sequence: CASSPSDSNQPQHF.

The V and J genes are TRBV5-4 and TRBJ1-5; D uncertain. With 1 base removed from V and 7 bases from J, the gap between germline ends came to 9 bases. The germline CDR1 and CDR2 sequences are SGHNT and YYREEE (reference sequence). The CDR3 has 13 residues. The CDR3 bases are TGTGCCAGCAGCTTGAATGGGGAGCAGCCCCAGCATTTT. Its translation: CASSLNGEQPQHF.

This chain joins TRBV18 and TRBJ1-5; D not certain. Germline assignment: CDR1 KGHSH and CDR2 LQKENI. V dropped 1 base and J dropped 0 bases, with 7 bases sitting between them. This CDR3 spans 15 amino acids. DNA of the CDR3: TGTGCCAGCTCACCACAGGGTTATAGCAATCAGCCCCAGCATTTT. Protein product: CASSPQGYSNQPQHF.

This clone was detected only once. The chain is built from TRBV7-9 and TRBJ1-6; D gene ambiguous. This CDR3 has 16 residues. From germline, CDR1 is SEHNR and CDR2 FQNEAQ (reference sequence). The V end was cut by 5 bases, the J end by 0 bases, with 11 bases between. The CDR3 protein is CASSPGKGSYNSPLHF. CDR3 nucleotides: TGTGCCAGCAGCCCCGGAAAGGGCTCCTATAATTCACCCCTCCACTTT.

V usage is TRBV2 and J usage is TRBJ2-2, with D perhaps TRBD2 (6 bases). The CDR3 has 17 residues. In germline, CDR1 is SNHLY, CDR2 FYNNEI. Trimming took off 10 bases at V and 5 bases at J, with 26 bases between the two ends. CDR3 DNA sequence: TGTGCCACCATCCTCAGGATTGGCGGGGTACCGACCGGGGAGCTGTTTTTT. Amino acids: CATILRIGGVPTGELFF.

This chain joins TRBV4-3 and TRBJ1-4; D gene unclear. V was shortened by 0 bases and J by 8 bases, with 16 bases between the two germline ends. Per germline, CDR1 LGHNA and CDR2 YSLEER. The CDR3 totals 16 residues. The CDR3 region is CASSQDLGLGSEKLFF. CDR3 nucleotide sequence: TGCGCCAGCAGCCAAGATCTAGGGCTAGGGAGCGAAAAACTGTTTTTT.

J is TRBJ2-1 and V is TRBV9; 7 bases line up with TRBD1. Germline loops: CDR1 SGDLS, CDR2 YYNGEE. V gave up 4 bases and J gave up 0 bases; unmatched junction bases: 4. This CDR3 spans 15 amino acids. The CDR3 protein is CASSQTGSSYNEQFF. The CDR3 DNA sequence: TGTGCCAGCAGCCAGACAGGGAGCTCCTACAATGAGCAGTTCTTC.

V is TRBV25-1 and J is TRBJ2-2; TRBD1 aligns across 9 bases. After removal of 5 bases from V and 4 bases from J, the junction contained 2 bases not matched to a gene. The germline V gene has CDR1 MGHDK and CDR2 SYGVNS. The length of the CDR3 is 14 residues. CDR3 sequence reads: CASSMTGGTGELFF. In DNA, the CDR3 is TGTGCCAGCAGTATGACAGGGGGCACCGGGGAGCTGTTTTTT.

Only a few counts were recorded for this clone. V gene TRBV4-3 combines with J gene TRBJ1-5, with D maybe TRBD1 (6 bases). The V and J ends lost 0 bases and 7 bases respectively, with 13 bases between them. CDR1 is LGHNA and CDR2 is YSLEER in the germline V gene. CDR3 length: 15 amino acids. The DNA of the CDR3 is TGCGCCAGCAGCCAAGATCACAGGGTGAGGCAGCCCCAGCATTTT. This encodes CASSQDHRVRQPQHF.

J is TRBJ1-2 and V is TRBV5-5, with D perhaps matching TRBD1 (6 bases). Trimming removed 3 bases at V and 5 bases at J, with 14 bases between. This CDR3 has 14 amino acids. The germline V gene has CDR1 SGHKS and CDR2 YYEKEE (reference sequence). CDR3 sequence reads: CASSYTGTTYGYTF. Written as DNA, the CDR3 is TGTGCCAGCAGCTATACCGGGACAACGTATGGCTACACCTTC.

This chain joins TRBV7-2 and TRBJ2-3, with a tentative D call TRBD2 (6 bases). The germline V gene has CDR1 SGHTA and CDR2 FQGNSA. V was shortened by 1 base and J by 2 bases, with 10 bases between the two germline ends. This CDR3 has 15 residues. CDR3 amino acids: CASSLVGGATDTQYF. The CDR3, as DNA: TGTGCCAGCAGCTTAGTCGGCGGGGCCACAGATACGCAGTATTTT.

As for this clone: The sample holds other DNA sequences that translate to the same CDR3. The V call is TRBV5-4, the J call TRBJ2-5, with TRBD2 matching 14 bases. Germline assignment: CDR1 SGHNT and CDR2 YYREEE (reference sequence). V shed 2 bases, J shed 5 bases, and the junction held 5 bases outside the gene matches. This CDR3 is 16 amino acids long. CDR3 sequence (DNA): TGTGCCAGCAGCTTACGACTAGCGGGGGGGTGGGAGACCCAGTACTTC. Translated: CASSLRLAGGWETQYF.

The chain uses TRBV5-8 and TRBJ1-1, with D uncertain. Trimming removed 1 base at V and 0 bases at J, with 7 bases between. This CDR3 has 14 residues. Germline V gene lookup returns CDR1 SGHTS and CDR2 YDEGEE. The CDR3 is CASSLRGLNTEAFF. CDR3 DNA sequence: TGTGCCAGCAGCTTGCGAGGGTTGAACACTGAAGCTTTCTTT.

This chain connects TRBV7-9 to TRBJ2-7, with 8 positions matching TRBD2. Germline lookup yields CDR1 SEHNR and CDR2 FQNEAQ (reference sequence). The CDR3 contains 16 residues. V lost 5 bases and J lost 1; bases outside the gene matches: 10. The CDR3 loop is CASSGPRTSTSYEQYF. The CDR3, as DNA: TGTGCCAGCAGCGGTCCAAGGACTAGCACTTCCTACGAGCAGTACTTC.

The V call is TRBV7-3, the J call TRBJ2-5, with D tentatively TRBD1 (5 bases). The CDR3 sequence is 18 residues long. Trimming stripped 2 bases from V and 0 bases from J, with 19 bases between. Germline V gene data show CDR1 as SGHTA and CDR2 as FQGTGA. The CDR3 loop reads CASSLEGLGPLYQETQYF. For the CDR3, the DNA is TGTGCCAGCAGCTTAGAAGGGCTGGGGCCCCTGTACCAAGAGACCCAGTACTTC.

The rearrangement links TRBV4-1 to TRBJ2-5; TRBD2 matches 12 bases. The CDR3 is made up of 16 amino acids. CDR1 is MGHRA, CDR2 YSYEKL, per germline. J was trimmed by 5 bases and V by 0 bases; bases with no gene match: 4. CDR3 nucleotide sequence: TGCGCCAGCAGCCAAGACCTAGCGGGGGGGCGGGAGACCCAGTACTTC. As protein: CASSQDLAGGRETQYF.

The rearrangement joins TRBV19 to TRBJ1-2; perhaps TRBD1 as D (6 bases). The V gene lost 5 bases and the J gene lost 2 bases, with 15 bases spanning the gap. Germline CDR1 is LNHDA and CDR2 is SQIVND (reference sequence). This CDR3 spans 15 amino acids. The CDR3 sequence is CASSDQGSGNYGYTF. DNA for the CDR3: TGTGCCAGTAGTGACCAGGGGAGCGGGAACTATGGCTACACCTTC.

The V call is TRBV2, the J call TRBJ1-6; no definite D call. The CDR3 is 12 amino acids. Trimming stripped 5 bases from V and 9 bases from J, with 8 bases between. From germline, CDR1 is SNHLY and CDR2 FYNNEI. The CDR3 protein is CASSIRVSPLHF. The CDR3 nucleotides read TGTGCCAGCAGTATCCGAGTTTCACCCCTCCACTTT.

The CDR3 sequence: CASSEYQGQQYNSPLHF. Here the CDR3 DNA reads TGCGCCAGCAGTGAGTATCAGGGGCAGCAATATAATTCACCCCTCCACTTT. This sequence joins TRBV10-1 and TRBJ1-6; a possible D gene is TRBD1 (6 bases). CDR1 and CDR2 from the germline V gene are WNHNN and SYGVQD (reference sequence). The V end lost 1 base, the J end lost 4 bases, and 14 bases lay between the germline ends. This CDR3 is 17 amino acids long.